The 27 T cell receptor beta chains given below trace back to one sample, sequenced in a study of T cells in Graves' hyperthyroidism and ophthalmopathy. TCR beta CDR3 region amplification was performed from RNA transcripts. Carried out on the TCR CDR3, a first-round RT-PCR used the HTBI primer set. TCRdb reanalysed the multiplex PCR reads using MiXCR and keeps one entry per CDR3 protein. The sample lists roughly 750,000 distinct CDR3 sequences, about 16% occurring once. The material sequenced was blood. The receptors here all came from a man younger than 35 with Graves' hyperthyroidism.

This clonotype has just a few counts. The rearrangement joins TRBV12-5 to TRBJ2-1, with 12 bases that match TRBD2. There are 17 residues in the CDR3. Germline lookup yields CDR1 LGHNT and CDR2 FRNRAP. The V segment lost 8 bases and the J segment 7 bases; nucleotides outside the gene matches: 15. The CDR3 DNA follows: TGTGCTAGTAGCGAACAGAGACTAGCGGGAGTAGATAATGAGCAGTTCTTC. It is translated as CASSEQRLAGVDNEQFF. Full variable domain (rest looked up from reference TRBV12-5 and TRBJ2-1): DARVTQTPRHKVTEMGQEVTMRCQPILGHNTVFWYRQTMMQGLELLAYFRNRAPLDDSGMPKDRFSAEMPDATLATLKIQPSEPRDSAVYFCASSEQRLAGVDNEQFFGPGTRLTVL.

The chain carries TRBV28 and TRBJ2-7; 16 bases are shared with TRBD2. J was trimmed by 3 bases and V by 3 bases; bases with no gene match: 8. Germline V gene lookup returns CDR1 MDHEN and CDR2 SYDVKM. There are 18 residues in the CDR3. CDR3 sequence: CASSFPGLAGGPIYEQYF. The CDR3 bases are TGTGCCAGCAGTTTTCCGGGACTAGCGGGAGGGCCAATCTACGAGCAGTACTTC.

The rearrangement links TRBV6-5 to TRBJ2-3, with D tentatively TRBD2 (6 bases). The V gene lost 2 bases and the J gene lost 7 bases, with 16 bases spanning the gap. Looked up from germline, CDR1 is MNHEY and CDR2 is SVGAGI. The CDR3 contains 15 residues. CDR3 in DNA: TGTGCCAGCAGTTACAAGGGGCCGGGGGAAAATACGCAGTATTTT. As protein: CASSYKGPGENTQYF.

This clonotype was seen a few times. The chain combines TRBV2 with TRBJ2-3; no definite D call. Germline V gene data show CDR1 as SNHLY and CDR2 as FYNNEI. Between the trimmed V and J ends, which lost 3 bases and 7 bases, there was a span of 5 bases. This CDR3 comprises 11 residues. CDR3 region: CASSEPNTQYF. The CDR3 bases are TGTGCCAGCAGTGAGCCAAATACGCAGTATTTT. The full variable domain, with the rest looked up from reference TRBV2 and TRBJ2-3, is EPEVTQTPSHQVTQMGQEVILRCVPISNHLYFYWYRQILGQKVEFLVSFYNNEISEKSEIFDDQFSVERPDGSNFTLKIRSTKLEDSAMYFCASSEPNTQYFGPGTRLTVL.

This clonotype was detected only a few times. The chain links TRBV28 to TRBJ2-7, with a tentative D call TRBD2 (6 bases). V was cut by 7 bases and J by 3 bases, with 13 bases left in between. Germline CDR1 is MDHEN and CDR2 is SYDVKM. CDR3 length: 13 amino acids. The CDR3 DNA sequence: TGTGCCAGCACCGTAGGGGACTTCTACGAGCAGTACTTC. Amino acid sequence: CASTVGDFYEQYF.

This clonotype was recorded at least ten times. The genes are TRBV7-9 and TRBJ2-7; 9 bases are a match to TRBD1. V was pared by 5 bases and J by 5 bases, with 13 bases of the junction left unmatched. CDR1 is SEHNR, CDR2 FQNEAQ, per germline (reference sequence). The length of the CDR3 is 16 residues. CDR3 sequence (DNA): TGTGCCAGCAGCGATAGCGGGTTCGGGACAGGGCACGAGCAGTACTTC. Residues: CASSDSGFGTGHEQYF.

This clonotype was recorded many times. This chain connects TRBV11-2 to TRBJ2-1; TRBD2 aligns across 12 bases. Looked up from germline, CDR1 is SGHAT and CDR2 is FQNNGV. The junction had 7 bases not matched to a gene; V was cut back by 7 bases and J by 0 bases. This CDR3 region has 17 residues. The CDR3 here is CASTALAGGSSYNEQFF. The CDR3 nucleotides are TGTGCCAGCACTGCCCTAGCGGGAGGGAGCTCCTACAATGAGCAGTTCTTC. Full variable domain (rest looked up from reference TRBV11-2 and TRBJ2-1): EAGVAQSPRYKIIEKRQSVAFWCNPISGHATLYWYQQILGQGPKLLIQFQNNGVVDDSQLPKDRFSAERLKGVDSTLKIQPAKLEDSAVYLCASTALAGGSSYNEQFFGPGTRLTVL.

In this sample, this clonotype turned up many times. This chain's CDR3 is CASSTRTSGTDTQYF. DNA of the CDR3: TGTGCCAGCAGTACCCGGACTAGCGGCACAGATACGCAGTATTTT. This chain uses TRBV27 with TRBJ2-3; TRBD2 agrees at 9 bases. After removal of 5 bases from V and 1 base from J, the junction contained 4 bases not matched to a gene. This CDR3 contains 15 residues. The germline gives CDR1 MNHEY, CDR2 SMNVEV (reference sequence).

This clonotype was found once. A read error is possible here, since a much larger clone lies one base away. The rearrangement joins TRBV27 to TRBJ1-6, with no clear D. This CDR3 comprises 17 residues. CDR1 MNHEY and CDR2 SMNVEV come from the germline V gene (reference sequence). CDR3: CANSLEGGWSSNSPLHF. In DNA, the CDR3 is TGTGCCAACAGTTTAGAAGGCGGGTGGAGCTCCAATTCACCCCTCCACTTT.

This clonotype was observed many times. This chain joins TRBV11-1 and TRBJ2-3, with D tentatively TRBD1 or TRBD2 (5 bases each). V was trimmed by 6 bases and J by 1 base, leaving 11 bases between them. This CDR3 is 14 amino acids long. Germline CDR1 is SGHAT and CDR2 is FQDESV (reference sequence). The CDR3 region has the DNA TGTGCCAGCAGTCCGGGACCGCGCACAGATACGCAGTATTTT. Its protein product is CASSPGPRTDTQYF.

This clonotype came up many times. The gene calls are TRBV7-9 and TRBJ2-5; no clear D gene. CDR3 size: 12 residues. V dropped 3 bases and J dropped 5 bases, with 7 bases sitting between them. Germline CDR1 reads SEHNR; CDR2 reads FQNEAQ (reference sequence). The CDR3 DNA follows: TGTGCCAGCAGCTTGTCGAAGGAGACCCAGTACTTC. Translating it yields CASSLSKETQYF.

The chain's CDR3 is CASSQKAERGDEQYF. In DNA, the CDR3 is TGCGCCAGCAGCCAAAAGGCCGAGCGGGGGGACGAGCAGTACTTC. The chain has TRBV4-1 and TRBJ2-7, with TRBD2 identical over 9 bases. V was clipped by 2 bases and J by 5 bases; unmatched bases: 7. Germline-derived CDR1 and CDR2 are MGHRA and YSYEKL. The CDR3 totals 15 residues.

The chain has TRBV29-1 and TRBJ2-2; 10 bases map to TRBD1. V shed 7 bases, J shed 6 bases, and the junction held 8 bases outside the gene matches. The CDR3 has 14 amino acids. Germline V lookup: CDR1 SQVTM, CDR2 ANQGSEA. CDR3 nucleotide sequence: TGCAGCGACCCGACAGGGGGCGGCCCCGGGGAGCTGTTTTTT. It codes for CSDPTGGGPGELFF.

V and J are TRBV29-1 and TRBJ2-2, with 10 bases fitting TRBD2. The CDR3 runs to 19 residues. CDR1 is SQVTM, CDR2 ANQGSEA, per germline. The J segment lost 5 bases and the V segment lost 5 bases, leaving 20 bases of the junction unmatched. For the CDR3, the DNA is TGCAGCGTTTGGACTCAAGTCCTAGCGGGAGTCTCCCCAACCGGGGAGCTGTTTTTT. Encoded protein: CSVWTQVLAGVSPTGELFF.

The chain employs TRBV28 and TRBJ2-5; 11 nucleotides align to TRBD2. This CDR3 has 15 residues. Germline CDR1 reads MDHEN; CDR2 reads SYDVKM. V lost 7 bases, J lost 2 bases, and 6 bases stayed unmatched. CDR3 sequence reads: CASNVIAGGQETQYF. DNA of the CDR3: TGTGCCAGCAACGTTATAGCGGGAGGGCAAGAGACCCAGTACTTC.

This clonotype was seen at least ten times. The chain carries TRBV2 and TRBJ2-5, with 10 bases fitting TRBD1. Unmatched junction bases numbered 8, after V lost 6 bases and J lost 1 base. The CDR3 loop spans 16 amino acids. The germline gives CDR1 SNHLY, CDR2 FYNNEI. DNA of the CDR3: TGTGCCAGCAGAGAACGGGACAGGGGCGTCCAAGAGACCCAGTACTTC. The encoded protein is CASRERDRGVQETQYF.

This clonotype was detected only a few times. The CDR3 protein is CASSLSSINYGYTF. DNA for the CDR3: TGCGCCAGCAGCTTGTCGTCCATAAACTATGGCTACACCTTC. The V call is TRBV5-1, the J call TRBJ1-2, with no clear D. The germline gives CDR1 SGHRS, CDR2 YFSETQ. V was clipped by 1 base and J by 2 bases, with 9 bases between them. The CDR3 totals 14 residues. Filled out from reference TRBV5-1 and TRBJ1-2, the complete variable domain reads KAGVTQTPRYLIKTRGQQVTLSCSPISGHRSVSWYQQTPGQGLQFLFEYFSETQRNKGNFPGRFSGRQFSNSRSEMNVSTLELGDSALYLCASSLSSINYGYTFGSGTRLTVV.

This clonotype was seen a handful of times. The J gene is TRBJ2-2, the V gene TRBV20-1, with TRBD2 matching over 11 bases. V lost 4 bases and J lost 2; bases outside the gene matches: 3. The germline gives CDR1 DFQATT, CDR2 SNEGSKA (reference sequence). The CDR3 consists of 15 residues. The chain's CDR3 is CSANLAGGNTGELFF. The CDR3, as DNA: TGCAGTGCTAACCTAGCGGGAGGTAACACCGGGGAGCTGTTTTTT.

In this sample, this clonotype turned up a few times. The V and J genes are TRBV7-9 and TRBJ2-6; D is perhaps TRBD1 (5 bases). The CDR3 has 15 amino acids. The germline V gene encodes CDR1 SEHNR and CDR2 FQNEAQ (reference sequence). Trimming left V 1 base short and J 3 bases short, with 7 bases between. The CDR3 loop is CASSLGGVGANVLTF. CDR3 DNA: TGTGCCAGCAGCTTAGGGGGCGTTGGGGCCAACGTCCTGACTTTC. The full variable domain, with the rest looked up from reference TRBV7-9 and TRBJ2-6, is DTGVSQNPRHKITKRGQNVTFRCDPISEHNRLYWYRQTLGQGPEFLTYFQNEAQLEKSRLLSDRFSAERPKGSFSTLEIQRTEQGDSAMYLCASSLGGVGANVLTFGAGSRLTVL.

This clonotype turned up a few times. This chain links TRBV30 with TRBJ1-5; D remains ambiguous. V lost 2 bases and J 7 bases, leaving 12 bases between the germline ends. The CDR3 length is 13 residues. Germline CDR1 GTSNPN, CDR2 SVGIG (reference sequence). CDR3 region: CAWSNGRAQPQHF. The CDR3 DNA reads TGTGCCTGGAGTAACGGGAGGGCCCAGCCCCAGCATTTT.

This clonotype came up a few times. The rearrangement uses TRBV15 and TRBJ2-1; 7 bases fit TRBD2. V was pared by 11 bases and J by 0 bases, with 7 bases of the junction left unmatched. The germline gives CDR1 LNHNV, CDR2 YYDKDF (reference sequence). This CDR3 spans 14 amino acids. CDR3 DNA sequence: TGTGCCGCCTCGACTAGCCTCTCCTACAATGAGCAGTTCTTC. As protein: CAASTSLSYNEQFF.

This clonotype was recorded at least ten times. This rearrangement joins TRBV2 to TRBJ2-7; 10 bases are a match to TRBD1. Trimming at V came to 11 bases and at J to 6 bases, leaving 7 bases not matched to a gene. The CDR3 has 12 amino acids. Germline V gene data show CDR1 as SNHLY and CDR2 as FYNNEI. The CDR3, as DNA: TGTGCCTCCACCAGGACAGGGGGCGAGCAGTACTTC. It encodes CASTRTGGEQYF.

This rearrangement joins TRBV6-1 to TRBJ2-3, with D uncertain. V was pared by 6 bases and J by 5 bases, with 15 bases between. The CDR3 is 14 amino acids. Per the germline V gene, CDR1 is MNHNS and CDR2 is SASEGT. DNA of the CDR3: TGTGCCAGCAGGCCCGGGCAGGTAGGAGATACGCAGTATTTT. It specifies CASRPGQVGDTQYF.

This clonotype has just a few counts. The V call is TRBV10-3, the J call TRBJ2-7, with D hard to call. Between the trimmed V and J ends, which lost 2 bases and 3 bases, there was a span of 5 bases. The V gene's germline CDR1 is ENHRY and CDR2 SYGVKD. The CDR3 totals 12 residues. The CDR3 is CAISEIGYEQYF. DNA for the CDR3: TGTGCCATCAGTGAGATCGGCTACGAGCAGTACTTC.

This clonotype was recorded many times. The chain carries TRBV27 and TRBJ1-2; a possible D gene is TRBD1 (6 bases). The length of the CDR3 is 15 residues. The germline gives CDR1 MNHEY, CDR2 SMNVEV (reference sequence). Trimming removed 0 bases at V and 3 bases at J, with 11 bases between. The chain's CDR3 is CASSLSGARDYGYTF. The CDR3 DNA is TGTGCCAGCAGTTTATCGGGGGCGCGAGACTATGGCTACACCTTC.

V gene TRBV3-1 combines with J gene TRBJ2-6; no reliable D call. Trimming took off 6 bases at V and 1 base at J, with 7 bases between the two ends. This CDR3 region has 14 residues. The germline V gene has CDR1 LGHDT and CDR2 YNNKEL (reference sequence). CDR3 in DNA: TGTGCCAGCAGTTCTGATTCTGGGGCCAACGTCCTGACTTTC. Residues: CASSSDSGANVLTF.

This clonotype was seen a few times. This rearrangement joins TRBV4-1 to TRBJ1-6, with D unresolved. There are 13 residues in the CDR3. V was shortened by 0 bases and J by 7 bases, with 4 bases between the two germline ends. Germline CDR1 MGHRA, CDR2 YSYEKL. CDR3 residues: CASSQDRNSPLHF. The CDR3 nucleotides read TGCGCCAGCAGCCAAGATCGGAATTCACCCCTCCACTTT.